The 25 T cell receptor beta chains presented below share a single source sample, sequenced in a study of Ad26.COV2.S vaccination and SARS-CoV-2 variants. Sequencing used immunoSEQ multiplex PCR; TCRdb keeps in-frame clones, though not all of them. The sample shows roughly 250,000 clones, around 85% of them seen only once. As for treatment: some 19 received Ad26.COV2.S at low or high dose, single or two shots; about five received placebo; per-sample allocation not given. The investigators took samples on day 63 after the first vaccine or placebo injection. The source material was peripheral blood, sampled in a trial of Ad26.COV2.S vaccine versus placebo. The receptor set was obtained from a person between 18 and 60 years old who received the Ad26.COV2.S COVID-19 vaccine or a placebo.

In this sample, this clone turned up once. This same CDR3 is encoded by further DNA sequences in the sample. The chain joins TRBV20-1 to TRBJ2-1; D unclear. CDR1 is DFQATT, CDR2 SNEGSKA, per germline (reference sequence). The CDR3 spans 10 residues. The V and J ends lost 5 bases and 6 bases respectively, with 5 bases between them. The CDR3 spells CSALSNEQFF. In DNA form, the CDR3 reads TGCAGTGCTTTAAGCAATGAGCAGTTCTTC.

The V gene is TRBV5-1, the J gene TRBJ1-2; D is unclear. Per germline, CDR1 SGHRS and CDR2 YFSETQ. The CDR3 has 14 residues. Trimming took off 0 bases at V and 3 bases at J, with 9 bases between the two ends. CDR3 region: CASSLGATHYGYTF. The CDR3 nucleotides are TGCGCCAGCAGCTTGGGGGCGACCCACTATGGCTACACCTTC.

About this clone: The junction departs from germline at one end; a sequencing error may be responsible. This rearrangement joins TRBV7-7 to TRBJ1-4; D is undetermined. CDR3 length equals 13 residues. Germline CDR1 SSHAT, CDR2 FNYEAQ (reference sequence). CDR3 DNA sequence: TGTGCTAGCAGCCCTTCGGTCGTTGAAAAACTGTTTTTT. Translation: CASSPSVVEKLFF.

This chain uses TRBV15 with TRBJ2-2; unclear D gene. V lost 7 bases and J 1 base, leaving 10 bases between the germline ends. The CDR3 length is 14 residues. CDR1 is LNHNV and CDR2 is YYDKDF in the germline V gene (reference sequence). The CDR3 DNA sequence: TGTGCCACCACCTCTAGAATGAACACCGGGGAGCTGTTTTTT. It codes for CATTSRMNTGELFF.

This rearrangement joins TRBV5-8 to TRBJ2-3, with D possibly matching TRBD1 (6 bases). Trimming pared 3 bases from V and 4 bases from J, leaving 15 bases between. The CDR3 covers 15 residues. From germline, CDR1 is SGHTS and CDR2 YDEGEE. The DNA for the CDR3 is TGTGCCAGCAGCTCCCTACACTCAGGGGCAGATACGCAGTATTTT. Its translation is CASSSLHSGADTQYF.

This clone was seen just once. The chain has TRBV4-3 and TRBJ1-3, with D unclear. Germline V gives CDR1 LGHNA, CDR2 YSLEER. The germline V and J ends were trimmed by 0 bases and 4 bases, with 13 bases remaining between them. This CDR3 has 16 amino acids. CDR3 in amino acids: CASSQDLEGYGNTIYF. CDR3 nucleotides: TGCGCCAGCAGCCAAGATCTTGAGGGATACGGAAACACCATATATTTT.

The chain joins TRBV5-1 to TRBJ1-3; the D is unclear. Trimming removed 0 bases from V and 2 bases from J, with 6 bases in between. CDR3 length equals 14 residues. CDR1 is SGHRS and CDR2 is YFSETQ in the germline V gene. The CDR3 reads CASSLDNAGNTIYF. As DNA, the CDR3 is TGCGCCAGCAGCTTGGACAACGCTGGAAACACCATATATTTT. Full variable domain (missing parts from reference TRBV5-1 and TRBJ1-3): KAGVTQTPRYLIKTRGQQVTLSCSPISGHRSVSWYQQTPGQGLQFLFEYFSETQRNKGNFPGRFSGRQFSNSRSEMNVSTLELGDSALYLCASSLDNAGNTIYFGEGSWLTVV.

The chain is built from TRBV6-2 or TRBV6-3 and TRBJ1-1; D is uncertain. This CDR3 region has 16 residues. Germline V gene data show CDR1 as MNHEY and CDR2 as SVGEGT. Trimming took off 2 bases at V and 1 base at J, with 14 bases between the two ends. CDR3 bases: TGTGCCAGCAGTTACGGACCTCCGGCGGCGAACACTGAAGCTTTCTTT. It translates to CASSYGPPAANTEAFF.

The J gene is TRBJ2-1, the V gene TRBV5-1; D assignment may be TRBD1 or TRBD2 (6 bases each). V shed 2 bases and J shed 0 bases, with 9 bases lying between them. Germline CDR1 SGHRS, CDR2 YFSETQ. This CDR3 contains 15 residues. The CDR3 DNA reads TGCGCCAGCAGCTTCGGAGGGGGCTCCTACAATGAGCAGTTCTTC. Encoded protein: CASSFGGGSYNEQFF.

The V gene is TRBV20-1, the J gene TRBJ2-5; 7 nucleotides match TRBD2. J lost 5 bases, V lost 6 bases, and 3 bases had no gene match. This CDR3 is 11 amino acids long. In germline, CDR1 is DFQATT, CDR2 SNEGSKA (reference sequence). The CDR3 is CSAGSGETQYF. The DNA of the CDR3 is TGCAGTGCGGGTAGCGGGGAGACCCAGTACTTC.

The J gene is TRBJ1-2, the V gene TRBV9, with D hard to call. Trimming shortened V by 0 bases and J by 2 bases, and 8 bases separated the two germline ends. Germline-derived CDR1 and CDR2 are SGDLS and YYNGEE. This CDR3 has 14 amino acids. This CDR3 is CASSVDRRNYGYTF. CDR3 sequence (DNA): TGTGCCAGCAGCGTAGATCGGCGGAACTATGGCTACACCTTC.

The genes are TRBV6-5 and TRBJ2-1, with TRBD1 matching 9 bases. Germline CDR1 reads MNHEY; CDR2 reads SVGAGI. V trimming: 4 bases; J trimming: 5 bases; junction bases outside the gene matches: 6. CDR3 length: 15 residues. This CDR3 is CASSFRDRVDNEQFF. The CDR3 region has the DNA TGTGCCAGCAGTTTCCGGGACAGGGTTGACAATGAGCAGTTCTTC.

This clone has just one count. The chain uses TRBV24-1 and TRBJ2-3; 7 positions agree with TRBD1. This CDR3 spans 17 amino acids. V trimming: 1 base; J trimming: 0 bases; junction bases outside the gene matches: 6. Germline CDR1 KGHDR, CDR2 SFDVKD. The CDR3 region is CATSDFRTGDSTDTQYF. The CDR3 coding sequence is TGTGCCACCAGTGATTTCCGGACAGGAGATAGCACAGATACGCAGTATTTT.

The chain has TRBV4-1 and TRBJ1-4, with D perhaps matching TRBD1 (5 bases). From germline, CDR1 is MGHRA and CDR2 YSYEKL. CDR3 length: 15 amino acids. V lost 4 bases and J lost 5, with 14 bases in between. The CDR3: CASSRRTGLNEKLFF. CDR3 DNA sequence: TGCGCCAGCAGCCGCCGGACGGGACTCAATGAAAAACTGTTTTTT.

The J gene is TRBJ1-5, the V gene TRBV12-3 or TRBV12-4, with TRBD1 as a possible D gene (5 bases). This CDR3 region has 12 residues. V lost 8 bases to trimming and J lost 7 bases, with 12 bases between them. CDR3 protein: CASCAGVQPQHF. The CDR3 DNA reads TGTGCCAGCTGCGCGGGGGTACAGCCCCAGCATTTT.

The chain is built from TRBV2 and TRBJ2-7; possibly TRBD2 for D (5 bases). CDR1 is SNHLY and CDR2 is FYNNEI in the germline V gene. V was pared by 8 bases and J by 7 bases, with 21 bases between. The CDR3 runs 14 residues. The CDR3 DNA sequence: TGTGCCAGCGAGGGAAGACGGTCGAGTAGAGAGCAGTACTTC. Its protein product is CASEGRRSSREQYF.

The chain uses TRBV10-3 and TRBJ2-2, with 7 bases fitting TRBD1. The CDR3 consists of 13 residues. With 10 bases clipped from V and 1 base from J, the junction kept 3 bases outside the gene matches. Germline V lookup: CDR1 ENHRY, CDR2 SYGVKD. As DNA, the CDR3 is TGTGCCACCGGGGACAGGAACACCGGGGAGCTGTTTTTT. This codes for CATGDRNTGELFF.

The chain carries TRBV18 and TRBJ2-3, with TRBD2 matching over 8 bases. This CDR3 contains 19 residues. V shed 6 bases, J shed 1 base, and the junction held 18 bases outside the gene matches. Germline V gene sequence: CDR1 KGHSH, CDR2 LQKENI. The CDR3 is CASSPPRAGVGTGTDTQYF. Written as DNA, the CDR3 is TGTGCCAGCTCCCCCCCGAGAGCGGGAGTGGGGACTGGCACAGATACGCAGTATTTT. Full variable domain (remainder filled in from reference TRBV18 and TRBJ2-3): NAGVMQNPRHLVRRRGQEARLRCSPMKGHSHVYWYRQLPEEGLKFMVYLQKENIIDESGMPKERFSAEFPKEGPSILRIQQVVRGDSAAYFCASSPPRAGVGTGTDTQYFGPGTRLTVL.

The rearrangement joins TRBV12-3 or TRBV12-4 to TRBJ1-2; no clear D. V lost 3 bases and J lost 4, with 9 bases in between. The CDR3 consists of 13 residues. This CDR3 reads CASSFLRLYGYTF. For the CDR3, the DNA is TGTGCCAGCAGTTTCCTTCGACTCTATGGCTACACCTTC.

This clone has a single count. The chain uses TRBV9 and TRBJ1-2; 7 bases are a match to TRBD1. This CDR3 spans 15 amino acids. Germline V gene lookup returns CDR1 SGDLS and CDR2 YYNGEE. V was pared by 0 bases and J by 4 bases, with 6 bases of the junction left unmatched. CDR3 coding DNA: TGTGCCAGCAGCGTAGAGACAGGGCCTTCCTATGGCTACACCTTC. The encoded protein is CASSVETGPSYGYTF.

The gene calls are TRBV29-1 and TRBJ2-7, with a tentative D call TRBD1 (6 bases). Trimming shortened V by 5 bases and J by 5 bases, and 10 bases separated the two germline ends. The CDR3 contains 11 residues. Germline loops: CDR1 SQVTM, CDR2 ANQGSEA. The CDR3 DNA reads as TGCAGCGTTAGGTGGGGGCACGAGCAGTACGTC. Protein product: CSVRWGHEQYV.

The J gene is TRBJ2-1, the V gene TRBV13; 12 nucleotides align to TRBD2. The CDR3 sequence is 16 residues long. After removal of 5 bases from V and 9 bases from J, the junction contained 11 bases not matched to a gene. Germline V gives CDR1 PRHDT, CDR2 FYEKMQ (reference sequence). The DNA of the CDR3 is TGTGCCAGCAGCGGCTACCGACTAGCGGGAGCGGTTGAGCAGTTCTTC. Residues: CASSGYRLAGAVEQFF.

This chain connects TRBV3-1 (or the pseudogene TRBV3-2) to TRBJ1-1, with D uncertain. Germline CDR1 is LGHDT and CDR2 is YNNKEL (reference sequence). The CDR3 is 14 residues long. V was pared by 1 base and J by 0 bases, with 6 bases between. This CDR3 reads CASSQGAVNTEAFF. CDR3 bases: TGTGCCAGCAGCCAAGGGGCCGTGAACACTGAAGCTTTCTTT.

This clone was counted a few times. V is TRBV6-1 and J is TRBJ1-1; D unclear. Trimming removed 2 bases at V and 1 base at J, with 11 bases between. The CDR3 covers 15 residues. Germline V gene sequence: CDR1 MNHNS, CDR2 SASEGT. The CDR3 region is CASSENSAPNTEAFF. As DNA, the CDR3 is TGTGCCAGCAGTGAAAACAGCGCCCCGAACACTGAAGCTTTCTTT.

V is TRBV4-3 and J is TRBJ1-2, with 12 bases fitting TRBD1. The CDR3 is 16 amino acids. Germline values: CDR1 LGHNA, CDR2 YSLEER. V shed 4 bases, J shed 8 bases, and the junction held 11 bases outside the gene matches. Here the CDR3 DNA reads TGCGCCAGCAGCCGAGACCCGGGACAGGGGGCTCGAGGCTACACCTTC. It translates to CASSRDPGQGARGYTF.